Sequencing of this T cell receptor beta chain was carried out in a study of blood T cell repertoires in COVID-19. Trimming stripped 4 bases from V and 3 bases from J, with 13 bases between. The CDR3 covers 15 residues. The germline gives CDR1 MRHNA, CDR2 SNTAGT. Seattle's cohort entered during active infection and was followed longitudinally. Profiled with immunoSEQ multiplex PCR; TCRdb holds only in-frame clones, not every one. This repertoire shows under 200,000 clones, around nine tenths found once; its top ten account for approximately 10%. The gene calls are TRBV6-4 and TRBJ2-1; D perhaps matches TRBD1 (6 bases). The specimen sequenced was peripheral blood. The receptor was isolated from a woman between 70 and 85 years old with COVID-19, enrolled during active disease. CDR3 sequence (DNA): TGTGCCAGCAGTGTCGGGCAGGGGAACTACAATGAGCAGTTCTTC. Amino acids: CASSVGQGNYNEQFF.